This entry is about one T cell receptor (beta chain). Its target is unknown. V gave up 4 bases and J gave up 0 bases, with 8 bases separating them. CDR3 length: 14 residues. The germline V gene encodes CDR1 MNHNS and CDR2 SASEGT. The data are from a study of tumor-infiltrating lymphocytes in localized non-small cell lung cancer. Study-level results: Higher tumor T cell infiltration than in uninvolved lung was supported by TCRbeta sequencing.

The repertoire was sequenced with immunoSEQ multiplex PCR; TCRdb's copy has only in-frame clones and lacks some. The sample has 6,000 or so clones; over 65% are singletons. This clonotype was sampled from a human donor with non-small cell lung cancer. The gene calls are TRBV6-1 and TRBJ2-3; unclear D gene. The sequenced sample consisted of lung tumor tissue. CDR3 DNA sequence: TGTGCCAGCAGTGCCCTAGGGAGCACAGATACGCAGTATTTT. It is translated as CASSALGSTDTQYF.